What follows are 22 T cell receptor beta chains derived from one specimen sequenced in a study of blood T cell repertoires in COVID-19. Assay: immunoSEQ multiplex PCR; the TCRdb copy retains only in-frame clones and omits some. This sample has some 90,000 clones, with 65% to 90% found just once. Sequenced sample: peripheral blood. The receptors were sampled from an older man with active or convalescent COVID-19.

CDR3 nucleotides: TGTGCCAGCAGCGTAGGGGATAGCGGGAGTTACATTCAGTACTTC. It specifies CASSVGDSGSYIQYF. The chain has TRBV9 and TRBJ2-4; 9 bases agree with TRBD2. Unmatched junction bases numbered 6, after V lost 0 bases and J lost 8 bases. The CDR3 loop spans 15 amino acids. Germline values: CDR1 SGDLS, CDR2 YYNGEE.

CDR3 sequence: CASSLLITSGRFDTGELFF. DNA of the CDR3: TGTGCCAGCAGTTTATTGATAACTAGCGGGAGGTTTGACACCGGGGAGCTGTTTTTT. The chain is built from TRBV27 and TRBJ2-2; TRBD2 aligns across 12 bases. CDR3 length equals 19 residues. Germline lookup yields CDR1 MNHEY and CDR2 SMNVEV (reference sequence). V shed 1 base and J 3 bases; nucleotides not matched to a gene: 9.

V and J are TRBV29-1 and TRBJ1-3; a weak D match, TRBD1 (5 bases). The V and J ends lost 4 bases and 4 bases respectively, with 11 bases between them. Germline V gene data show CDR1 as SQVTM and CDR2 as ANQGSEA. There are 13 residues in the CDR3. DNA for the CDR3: TGCAGCGTTGTTATTACAGGAGGAAACACCATATATTTT. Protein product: CSVVITGGNTIYF.

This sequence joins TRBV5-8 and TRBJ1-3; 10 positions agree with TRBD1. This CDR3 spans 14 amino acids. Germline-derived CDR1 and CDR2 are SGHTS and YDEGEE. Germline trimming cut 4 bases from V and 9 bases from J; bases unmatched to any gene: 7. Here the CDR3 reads CASSPGQGLSTIYF. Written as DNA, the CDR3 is TGTGCCAGCAGCCCGGGACAGGGGCTGAGCACCATATATTTT.

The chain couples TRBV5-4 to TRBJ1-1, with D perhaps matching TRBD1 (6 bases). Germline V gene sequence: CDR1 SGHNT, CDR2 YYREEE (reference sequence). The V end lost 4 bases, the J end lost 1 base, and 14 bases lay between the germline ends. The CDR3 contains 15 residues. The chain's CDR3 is CASSRRDTQNTEAFF. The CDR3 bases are TGTGCCAGCAGCCGCCGGGACACCCAGAACACTGAAGCTTTCTTT.

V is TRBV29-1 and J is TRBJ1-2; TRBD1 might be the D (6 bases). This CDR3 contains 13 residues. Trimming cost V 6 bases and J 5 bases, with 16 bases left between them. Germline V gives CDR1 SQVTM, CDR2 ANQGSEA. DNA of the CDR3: TGCAGCGTAGGGGGAGGGGAAGGGTATGGCTACACCTTC. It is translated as CSVGGGEGYGYTF.

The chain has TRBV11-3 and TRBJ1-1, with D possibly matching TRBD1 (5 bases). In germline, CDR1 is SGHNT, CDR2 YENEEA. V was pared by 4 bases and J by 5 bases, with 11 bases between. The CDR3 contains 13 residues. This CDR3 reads CASSSSGGTEAFF. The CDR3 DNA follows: TGTGCCAGCAGCTCGTCGGGGGGGACTGAAGCTTTCTTT.

Here the CDR3 reads CASKWTQTHNQPQHF. The DNA of the CDR3 is TGTGCCAGCAAGTGGACACAGACCCACAATCAGCCCCAGCATTTT. The rearrangement joins TRBV2 to TRBJ1-5; a possible D gene is TRBD1 (5 bases). The CDR3 totals 15 residues. V was shortened by 7 bases and J by 3 bases, with 16 bases between the two germline ends. CDR1 is SNHLY and CDR2 is FYNNEI in the germline V gene.

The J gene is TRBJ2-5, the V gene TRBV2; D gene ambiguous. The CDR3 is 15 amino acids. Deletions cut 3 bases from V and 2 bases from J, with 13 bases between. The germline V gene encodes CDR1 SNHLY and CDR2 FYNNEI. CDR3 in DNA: TGTGCCAGCAGTGATGCCAGGCCTCGGCAAGAGACCCAGTACTTC. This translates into CASSDARPRQETQYF.

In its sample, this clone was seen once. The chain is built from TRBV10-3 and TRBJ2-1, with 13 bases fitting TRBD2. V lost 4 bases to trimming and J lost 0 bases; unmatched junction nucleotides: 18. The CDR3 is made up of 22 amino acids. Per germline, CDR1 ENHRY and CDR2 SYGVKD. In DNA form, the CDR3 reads TGTGCCATCAGTGGGGGGACTAGCGGGACGACCAGGGGTCCCAGCTCCTACAATGAGCAGTTCTTC. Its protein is CAISGGTSGTTRGPSSYNEQFF.

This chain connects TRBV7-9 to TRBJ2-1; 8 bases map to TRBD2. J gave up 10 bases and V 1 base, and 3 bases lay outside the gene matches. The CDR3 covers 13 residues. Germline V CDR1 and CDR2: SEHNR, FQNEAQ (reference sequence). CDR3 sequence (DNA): TGTGCCAGCAGCTTAGGCGGGGGGAGAGAGCAGTTCTTC. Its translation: CASSLGGGREQFF.

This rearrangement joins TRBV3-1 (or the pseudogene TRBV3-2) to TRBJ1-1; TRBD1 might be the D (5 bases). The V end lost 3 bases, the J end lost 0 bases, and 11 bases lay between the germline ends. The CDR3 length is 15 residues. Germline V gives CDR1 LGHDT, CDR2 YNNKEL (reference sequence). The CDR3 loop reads CASSHRQSMNTEAFF. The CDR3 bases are TGTGCCAGCAGCCACCGACAGAGCATGAACACTGAAGCTTTCTTT.

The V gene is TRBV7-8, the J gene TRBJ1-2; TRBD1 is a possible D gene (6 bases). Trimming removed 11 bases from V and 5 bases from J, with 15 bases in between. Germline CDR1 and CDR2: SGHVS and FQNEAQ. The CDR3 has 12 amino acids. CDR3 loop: CAVRGSLYGYTF. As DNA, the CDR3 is TGTGCCGTCAGGGGAAGTCTTTATGGCTACACCTTC.

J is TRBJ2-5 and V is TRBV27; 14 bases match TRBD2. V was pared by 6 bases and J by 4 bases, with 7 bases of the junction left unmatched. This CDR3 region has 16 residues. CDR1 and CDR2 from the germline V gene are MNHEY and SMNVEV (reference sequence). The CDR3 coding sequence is TGTGCCAGCAGGAAGACTAGCGGGAGGGCGTCAGAGACCCAGTACTTC. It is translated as CASRKTSGRASETQYF.

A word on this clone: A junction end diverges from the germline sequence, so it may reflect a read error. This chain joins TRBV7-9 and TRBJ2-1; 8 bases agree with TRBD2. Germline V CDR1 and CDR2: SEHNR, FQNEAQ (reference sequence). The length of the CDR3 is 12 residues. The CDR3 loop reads CASSPAGTRIVF. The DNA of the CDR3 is TGTGCCAGCAGTCCGGCCGGGACTAGAATCGTCTTC.

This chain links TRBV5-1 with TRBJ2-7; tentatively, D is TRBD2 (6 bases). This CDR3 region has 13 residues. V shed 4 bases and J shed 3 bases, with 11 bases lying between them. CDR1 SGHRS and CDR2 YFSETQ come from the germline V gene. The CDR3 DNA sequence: TGCGCCAGCAGCCTCGGGGGTAACTACGAGCAGTACTTC. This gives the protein CASSLGGNYEQYF.

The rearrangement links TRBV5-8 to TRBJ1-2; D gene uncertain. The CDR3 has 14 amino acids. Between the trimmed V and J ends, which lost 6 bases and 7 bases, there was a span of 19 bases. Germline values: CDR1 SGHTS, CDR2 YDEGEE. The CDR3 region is CASTPDPGDGGYTF. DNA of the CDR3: TGTGCCAGCACCCCGGACCCCGGGGATGGTGGCTACACCTTC. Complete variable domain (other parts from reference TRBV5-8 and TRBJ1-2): EAGVTQSPTHLIKTRGQQATLRCSPISGHTSVYWYQQALGLGLQFLLWYDEGEERNRGNFPPRFSGRQFPNYSSELNVNALELEDSALYLCASTPDPGDGGYTFGSGTRLTVV.

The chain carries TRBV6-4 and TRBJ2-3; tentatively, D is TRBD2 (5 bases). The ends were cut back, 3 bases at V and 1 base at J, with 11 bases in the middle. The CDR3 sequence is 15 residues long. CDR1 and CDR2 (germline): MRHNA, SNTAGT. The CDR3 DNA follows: TGTGCCAGCAGTGAAACGGGTAGCGGCACAGATACGCAGTATTTT. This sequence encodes CASSETGSGTDTQYF.

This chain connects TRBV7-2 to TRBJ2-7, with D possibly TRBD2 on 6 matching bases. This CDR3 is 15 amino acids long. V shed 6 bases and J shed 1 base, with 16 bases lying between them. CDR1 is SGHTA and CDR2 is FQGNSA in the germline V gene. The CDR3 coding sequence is TGTGCCAGCAGTCCGGGGGTGCTGAAGTCCTACGAGCAGTACTTC. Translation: CASSPGVLKSYEQYF. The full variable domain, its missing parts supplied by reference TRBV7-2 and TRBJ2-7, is GAGVSQSPSNKVTEKGKDVELRCDPISGHTALYWYRQSLGQGLEFLIYFQGNSAPDKSGLPSDRFSAERTGGSVSTLTIQRTQQEDSAVYLCASSPGVLKSYEQYFGPGTRLTVT.

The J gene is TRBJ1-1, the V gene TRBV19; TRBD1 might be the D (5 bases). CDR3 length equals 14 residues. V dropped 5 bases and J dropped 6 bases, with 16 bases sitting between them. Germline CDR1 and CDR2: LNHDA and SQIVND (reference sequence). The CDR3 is CASSLREGLAEAFF. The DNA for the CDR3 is TGTGCCAGTAGTCTACGGGAGGGGCTCGCTGAAGCTTTCTTT.

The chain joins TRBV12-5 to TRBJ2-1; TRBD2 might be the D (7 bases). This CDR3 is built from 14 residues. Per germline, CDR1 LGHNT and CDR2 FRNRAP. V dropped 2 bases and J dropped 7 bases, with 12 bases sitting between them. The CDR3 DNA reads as TGTGCTAGTGGTTTGACTCGGGGGGCTAATGAGCAGTTCTTC. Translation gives CASGLTRGANEQFF.

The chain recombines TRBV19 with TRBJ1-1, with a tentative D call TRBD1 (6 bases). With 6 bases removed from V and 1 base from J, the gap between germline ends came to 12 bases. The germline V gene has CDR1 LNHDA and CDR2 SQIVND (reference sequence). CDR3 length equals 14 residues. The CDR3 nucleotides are TGTGCCAGTAGAACCGGACAGACGAACACTGAAGCTTTCTTT. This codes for CASRTGQTNTEAFF.